A single sample gave rise to the 21 T cell receptor beta chains below, sequenced in a study of blood T cell repertoires in COVID-19. Assay: immunoSEQ multiplex PCR; the TCRdb copy retains only in-frame clones and omits some. The top ten hold 2.9% of the sample, which has some 200,000 clones, about 85% seen once. Specimen: peripheral blood. These receptors originate from a man aged 45 to 65 who had recovered from COVID-19.

The chain recombines TRBV5-1 with TRBJ2-5; 10 bases map to TRBD2. Trimming took 0 bases from V and 5 from J; bases not matched to a gene: 7. CDR1 is SGHRS and CDR2 is YFSETQ in the germline V gene. The CDR3 is 16 amino acids. The CDR3 loop reads CASSLVDRTSGETQYF. CDR3 DNA: TGCGCCAGCAGCTTGGTAGATAGGACTAGCGGCGAGACCCAGTACTTC.

The V gene is TRBV19, the J gene TRBJ1-4; D might be TRBD1 (6 bases). V lost 3 bases to trimming and J lost 14 bases, with 22 bases between them. The germline V gene has CDR1 LNHDA and CDR2 SQIVND (reference sequence). CDR3 length: 15 amino acids. The CDR3: CASSMVIGGRKDLFF. CDR3 in DNA: TGTGCCAGTAGTATGGTGATCGGGGGGCGAAAGGATCTGTTTTTT.

This clone was detected once. J is TRBJ1-5 and V is TRBV27; D ambiguous. CDR1 MNHEY and CDR2 SMNVEV come from the germline V gene (reference sequence). V shed 5 bases and J shed 2 bases, with 10 bases lying between them. CDR3 size: 14 residues. The CDR3 DNA reads as TGTGCCAGCAGTCCGGGAGTGGGCAATCAGCCCCAGCATTTT. This gives the protein CASSPGVGNQPQHF.

This chain connects TRBV6-5 to TRBJ2-7, with 10 bases that match TRBD1. V trimming: 6 bases; J trimming: 6 bases; junction bases outside the gene matches: 8. The germline V gene has CDR1 MNHEY and CDR2 SVGAGI. The CDR3 sequence is 14 residues long. CDR3 coding DNA: TGTGCCAGCAGCCGACAGGGGGCTCATCTCGAGCAGTACTTC. Translated, it gives CASSRQGAHLEQYF.

This clone was picked up one time. The gene calls are TRBV28 and TRBJ2-7; possibly TRBD1 for D (5 bases). This CDR3 has 13 amino acids. V was cut by 6 bases and J by 2 bases, with 11 bases left in between. From germline, CDR1 is MDHEN and CDR2 SYDVKM. CDR3: CASSPTATYEQYF. The DNA of the CDR3 is TGTGCCAGCAGCCCGACAGCAACCTACGAGCAGTACTTC.

V is TRBV27 and J is TRBJ2-3; D is unclear. The CDR3 consists of 14 residues. The germline V and J ends were trimmed by 5 bases and 2 bases, with 11 bases remaining between them. Germline values: CDR1 MNHEY, CDR2 SMNVEV (reference sequence). CDR3 in DNA: TGTGCCAGCAGTCTTAGCCCGAACACAGATACGCAGTATTTT. Amino acid sequence: CASSLSPNTDTQYF.

This clone is a singleton in its sample. The rearrangement joins TRBV4-1 to TRBJ2-1; TRBD2 aligns across 8 bases. Germline trimming cut 7 bases from V and 0 bases from J; bases unmatched to any gene: 2. The CDR3 covers 14 residues. CDR1 and CDR2 from the germline V gene are MGHRA and YSYEKL. The CDR3 nucleotides are TGCGCCAGCAAGAGCGGGAGCTCCTACAATGAGCAGTTCTTC. Its translation: CASKSGSSYNEQFF.

This rearrangement joins TRBV4-1 to TRBJ2-1; 8 bases fit TRBD2. The CDR3 is 15 residues long. CDR1 and CDR2 from the germline V gene are MGHRA and YSYEKL. The V gene end was trimmed by 3 bases and the J gene end by 5 bases; junction bases not matched to a gene: 6. The CDR3 DNA is TGCGCCAGCAGCCAGAGCGGGGGACCCAACAATGAGCAGTTCTTC. This sequence encodes CASSQSGGPNNEQFF.

This chain uses TRBV6-5 with TRBJ2-2, with D unresolved. This CDR3 contains 14 residues. The germline CDR1 and CDR2 sequences are MNHEY and SVGAGI. Trimming removed 7 bases at V and 0 bases at J, with 9 bases between. In nucleotides, the CDR3 is TGTGCCAGCACCTTTAGTACGAACACCGGGGAGCTGTTTTTT. Protein product: CASTFSTNTGELFF.

The chain couples TRBV5-6 to TRBJ2-5; 10 bases agree with TRBD2. The ends lost 1 base at V and 5 bases at J; junction bases unmatched: 8. CDR1 is SGHDT and CDR2 is YYEEEE in the germline V gene. The CDR3 totals 16 residues. CDR3 sequence (DNA): TGTGCCAGCAGCTTGCGGAGCGGGAGGGCCCGGGAGACCCAGTACTTC. This encodes CASSLRSGRARETQYF.

V is TRBV5-1 and J is TRBJ1-1; D perhaps matches TRBD1 (5 bases). V was clipped by 0 bases and J by 0 bases, with 12 bases between them. This CDR3 is 16 amino acids long. Looked up from germline, CDR1 is SGHRS and CDR2 is YFSETQ. CDR3 in amino acids: CASSLEAGVVNTEAFF. DNA of the CDR3: TGCGCCAGCAGCTTGGAAGCGGGGGTCGTGAACACTGAAGCTTTCTTT.

Only a few counts were recorded for this clone. The rearrangement links TRBV6-5 to TRBJ1-2; D is unclear. Deletions cut 10 bases from V and 7 bases from J, with 13 bases between. CDR3 size: 11 residues. Germline-derived CDR1 and CDR2 are MNHEY and SVGAGI. The CDR3 reads CAILSGIGYTF. The CDR3 DNA sequence: TGTGCCATCCTCTCCGGGATTGGCTACACCTTC.

The chain couples TRBV6-5 to TRBJ2-2; tentatively, D is TRBD2 (5 bases). The CDR3 totals 16 residues. Germline CDR1 MNHEY, CDR2 SVGAGI. V lost 2 bases and J 8 bases, leaving 18 bases between the germline ends. The CDR3 is CASSYLSTIREGELFF. CDR3 nucleotide sequence: TGTGCCAGCAGTTACCTGAGCACTATAAGGGAGGGGGAGCTGTTTTTT.

This clone was seen only a few times. The rearrangement links TRBV7-2 to TRBJ1-1; D ambiguous. V was clipped by 5 bases and J by 0 bases, with 10 bases between them. Germline V gives CDR1 SGHTA, CDR2 FQGNSA. This CDR3 region has 14 residues. The CDR3 is CASSVRFLNTEAFF. DNA for the CDR3: TGTGCCAGCAGCGTCAGGTTTTTGAACACTGAAGCTTTCTTT.

V usage is TRBV28 and J usage is TRBJ1-2; D unclear. The CDR3 runs 14 residues. Germline V gives CDR1 MDHEN, CDR2 SYDVKM. Trimming removed 3 bases at V and 4 bases at J, with 12 bases between. DNA for the CDR3: TGTGCCAGCAGTTTGCGGCAAACATCCTATGGCTACACCTTC. Translated: CASSLRQTSYGYTF.

CDR3 bases: TGTGCCAGCAGTCCCTCCGCCGGACTAGCGGGAGCTGAGACCCAGTACTTC. Encoded protein: CASSPSAGLAGAETQYF. This chain links TRBV28 with TRBJ2-5, with TRBD2 matching 13 bases. Germline V gene lookup returns CDR1 MDHEN and CDR2 SYDVKM. There are 17 residues in the CDR3. V was pared by 5 bases and J by 5 bases, with 11 bases of the junction left unmatched.

This clone was counted a single time. The V gene is TRBV27, the J gene TRBJ2-7, with 7 bases matching TRBD1. This CDR3 has 17 residues. The germline V gene has CDR1 MNHEY and CDR2 SMNVEV (reference sequence). Trimming at V came to 2 bases and at J to 2 bases, leaving 12 bases not matched to a gene. In DNA form, the CDR3 reads TGTGCCAGCAGTTTAGCCGGCAGGGGGACAACGACCTACGAGCAGTACTTC. It encodes CASSLAGRGTTTYEQYF.

The chain couples TRBV6-2 or TRBV6-3 to TRBJ2-2, with no clear D. Germline V gene sequence: CDR1 MNHEY, CDR2 SVGEGT. This CDR3 contains 13 residues. Trimming removed 2 bases from V and 3 bases from J, with 4 bases in between. The CDR3 sequence is CASSYLDTGELFF. Written as DNA, the CDR3 is TGTGCCAGCAGTTACCTAGACACCGGGGAGCTGTTTTTT.

With regard to this clone: The same CDR3 also results from other DNA sequences found in this sample. The CDR3 DNA follows: TGTGCCAGCAGTTACTCACTAGCGGGAGCCTACGAGCAGTACTTC. It codes for CASSYSLAGAYEQYF. The chain carries TRBV6-2 or TRBV6-3 and TRBJ2-7; 11 nucleotides line up with TRBD2. Germline lookup yields CDR1 MNHEY and CDR2 SVGEGT. The CDR3 is made up of 15 amino acids. V was clipped by 0 bases and J by 2 bases; unmatched bases: 0.

The chain carries TRBV18 and TRBJ2-1; 10 positions match TRBD1. The CDR3 is 13 residues long. V was pared by 5 bases and J by 8 bases, with 3 bases of the junction left unmatched. Per the germline V gene, CDR1 is KGHSH and CDR2 is LQKENI. The CDR3 coding sequence is TGTGCCAGCTCAGGGACAGGGGCCCATGAGCAGTTCTTC. It yields the protein CASSGTGAHEQFF.

The rearrangement links TRBV5-1 to TRBJ2-1; D is possibly TRBD1 (6 bases). V was shortened by 7 bases and J by 0 bases, with 11 bases between the two germline ends. The germline V gene encodes CDR1 SGHRS and CDR2 YFSETQ. The CDR3 is 14 residues long. CDR3 residues: CASRTGSSYNEQFF. The CDR3 coding sequence is TGCGCCAGCCGTACAGGGTCCTCCTACAATGAGCAGTTCTTC.